One sample yielded the 17 T cell receptor beta chains listed below, sequenced in a study of prognosis after radiotherapy for stage I lung cancer. Researchers used two-round multiplex PCR to amplify TCR beta CDR3 starting from genomic DNA. The use of primers specific to each TRBV and TRBJ gene characterized first-round PCR. One entry per CDR3 protein, called by TCRdb with MiXCR from the multiplex PCR reads. Among 11,000 to 15,000 distinct CDR3 sequences listed, roughly 29% were seen once. The starting material was PBMCs, obtained before or after stereotactic body radiation therapy (not recorded which). The receptors derive from a donor over 45 with non-small cell lung cancer.

This clonotype was seen repeatedly, ten times or more. This chain uses TRBV19 with TRBJ1-1; 11 positions match TRBD1. The junction had 4 bases not matched to a gene; V was cut back by 8 bases and J by 8 bases. The germline gives CDR1 LNHDA, CDR2 SQIVND (reference sequence). The CDR3 sequence is 12 residues long. DNA for the CDR3: TGTGCCAGTGGGGACAGGGGGTTGGAAGCTTTCTTT. Its protein product is CASGDRGLEAFF.

This clonotype was observed at least ten times. J is TRBJ1-6 and V is TRBV18; a possible D gene is TRBD1 (6 bases). V was trimmed by 4 bases and J by 8 bases, leaving 12 bases between them. In germline, CDR1 is KGHSH, CDR2 LQKENI. The CDR3 extends over 14 amino acids. CDR3 sequence (DNA): TGTGCCAGCTCACGGGGGGCAATGGATTCACCCCTCCACTTT. Amino acids: CASSRGAMDSPLHF.

In its sample, this clonotype was seen many times. The gene calls are TRBV18 and TRBJ2-1; 12 bases match TRBD2. The V gene's germline CDR1 is KGHSH and CDR2 LQKENI. After removal of 0 bases from V and 11 bases from J, the junction contained 8 bases not matched to a gene. The CDR3 has 16 residues. CDR3 nucleotides: TGTGCCAGCTCACCACCTACGTCTAGCGGGAGGGCGAAGCAGTTCTTC. This sequence encodes CASSPPTSSGRAKQFF.

This clonotype was found many times. J is TRBJ1-1 and V is TRBV28; no definite D call. Trimming removed 3 bases from V and 1 base from J, with 6 bases in between. Germline CDR1 and CDR2: MDHEN and SYDVKM. This CDR3 comprises 13 residues. CDR3 protein: CASSFITNTEAFF. The DNA of the CDR3 is TGTGCCAGCAGTTTCATCACGAACACTGAAGCTTTCTTT.

This clonotype was seen ten or more times. V gene TRBV5-4 combines with J gene TRBJ2-1; 10 bases fit TRBD1. V trimming: 4 bases; J trimming: 4 bases; junction bases outside the gene matches: 5. Looked up from germline, CDR1 is SGHNT and CDR2 is YYREEE (reference sequence). The CDR3 contains 15 residues. The CDR3 region has the DNA TGTGCCAGCAGCCGGGACAGGGGCGGGTACAATGAGCAGTTCTTC. Translating it yields CASSRDRGGYNEQFF.

This clonotype was recorded once. A read error is possible here, since a much larger clone lies one base away. The chain is built from TRBV6-2 or TRBV6-3 and TRBJ2-3; the match to TRBD1 covers 10 bases. The CDR3 loop spans 18 amino acids. Per the germline V gene, CDR1 is MNHEY and CDR2 is SVGEGT. CDR3 sequence reads: CASRYSTGTGDSTDTQYF. The CDR3 nucleotides read TGTGCCAGCAGATACTCTACGGGGACAGGGGATAGCACAGATACGCAGTATTTT.

With respect to this clonotype: This likely reflects a read error, since a far larger clone is one base away. The chain recombines TRBV20-1 with TRBJ2-7, with TRBD2 matching over 13 bases. Gene TRBJ2-1 matches the end of the DNA better, so the J call may be wrong. The CDR3 runs 17 residues. Germline CDR1 reads DFQATT; CDR2 reads SNEGSKA (reference sequence). In nucleotides, the CDR3 is TGCAGTGCTCCCGCGGTACTAGCGGGAGGGCCAGGAAATGAGCAGTTCTTC. Encoded protein: CSAPAVLAGGPGNEQFF.

This clonotype was recorded many times. The CDR3: CSVARDYEQYF. CDR3 DNA sequence: TGCAGCGTTGCAAGGGATTACGAGCAGTACTTC. The chain joins TRBV29-1 to TRBJ2-7; D gene ambiguous. The CDR3 has 11 amino acids. V was pared by 4 bases and J by 4 bases, with 8 bases between. Looked up from germline, CDR1 is SQVTM and CDR2 is ANQGSEA.

This clonotype showed up many times. The chain employs TRBV30 and TRBJ1-5; a weak D match, TRBD1 (5 bases). The CDR3 runs 13 residues. Germline V CDR1 and CDR2: GTSNPN, SVGIG (reference sequence). V gave up 1 base and J gave up 2 bases, with 6 bases separating them. The CDR3 DNA is TGTGCCTGGAGTGCACAGGGCAATCAGCCCCAGCATTTT. This translates into CAWSAQGNQPQHF. Using reference TRBV30 and TRBJ1-5 for the parts outside the CDR3, the full variable domain is SQTIHQWPATLVQPVGSPLSLECTVEGTSNPNLYWYRQAAGRGLQLLFYSVGIGQISSEVPQNLSASRPQDRQFILSSKKLLLSDSGFYLCAWSAQGNQPQHFGDGTRLSIL.

This clonotype is judged medium-sized. The V gene is TRBV30, the J gene TRBJ1-5; possible D gene TRBD1, 6 bases. The CDR3 is 13 residues long. Trimming left V 3 bases short and J 1 base short, with 7 bases between. Per germline, CDR1 GTSNPN and CDR2 SVGIG (reference sequence). The CDR3: CAWRQGSNQPQHF. Here the CDR3 DNA reads TGTGCCTGGAGACAGGGAAGCAATCAGCCCCAGCATTTT.

This clonotype was recorded at least ten times. This chain joins TRBV9 and TRBJ2-7; D not resolved. The length of the CDR3 is 13 residues. Trimming removed 0 bases from V and 6 bases from J, with 10 bases in between. Per germline, CDR1 SGDLS and CDR2 YYNGEE. Here the CDR3 reads CASSVDLGREQYF. CDR3 in DNA: TGTGCCAGCAGCGTAGACCTCGGGCGCGAGCAGTACTTC. Variable domain in full (rest from reference TRBV9 and TRBJ2-7): DSGVTQTPKHLITATGQRVTLRCSPRSGDLSVYWYQQSLDQGLQFLIQYYNGEERAKGNILERFSAQQFPDLHSELNLSSLELGDSALYFCASSVDLGREQYFGPGTRLTVT.

This clonotype has at least ten counts. V is TRBV18 and J is TRBJ1-2; 7 nucleotides agree with TRBD1. The CDR3 consists of 14 residues. CDR1 KGHSH and CDR2 LQKENI come from the germline V gene. V was clipped by 4 bases and J by 4 bases; unmatched bases: 6. The CDR3 sequence is CASSLEQGTYGYTF. CDR3 sequence (DNA): TGTGCCAGCTCACTGGAACAGGGGACCTATGGCTACACCTTC.

This clonotype has a count of ten or more. This chain links TRBV24-1 with TRBJ2-2, with TRBD1 matching over 8 bases. Per the germline V gene, CDR1 is KGHDR and CDR2 is SFDVKD. Unmatched junction bases numbered 2, after V lost 3 bases and J lost 0 bases. CDR3 size: 16 residues. This chain's CDR3 is CATSDRTGSNTGELFF. DNA of the CDR3: TGTGCCACCAGTGATCGGACAGGGTCGAACACCGGGGAGCTGTTTTTT.

Ten or more counts support this clonotype. V usage is TRBV6-1 and J usage is TRBJ2-5; D perhaps matches TRBD2 (5 bases). Germline CDR1 MNHNS, CDR2 SASEGT. V lost 7 bases to trimming and J lost 4 bases, with 16 bases between them. The CDR3 covers 14 residues. This chain's CDR3 is CASIRALGGETQYF. CDR3 coding DNA: TGTGCCAGCATACGGGCCTTAGGAGGAGAGACCCAGTACTTC.

Notes on this clonotype: An end of the junction differs from the germline gene, which may be a read error. The chain combines TRBV5-1 with TRBJ1-1, with a possible D match to TRBD1 (5 bases). The CDR3 loop spans 16 amino acids. Germline V gene lookup returns CDR1 SGHRS and CDR2 YFSETQ. CDR3 nucleotides: TGCGCCAGCAGCTTGGGGTCCATGGGACCGAACGCTGAAGCTTTCTTT. Its protein product is CASSLGSMGPNAEAFF.

Ten or more counts support this clonotype. The chain is built from TRBV9 and TRBJ2-1; D gene uncertain. Germline V lookup: CDR1 SGDLS, CDR2 YYNGEE. The V end was cut by 3 bases, the J end by 9 bases, with 10 bases between. The CDR3 length is 12 residues. CDR3 sequence reads: CASSDPAVEQFF. The CDR3 nucleotides read TGTGCCAGCAGCGACCCGGCGGTTGAGCAGTTCTTC.

This clonotype was recorded at least ten times. The V call is TRBV19, the J call TRBJ1-2, with TRBD1 identical over 10 bases. Per the germline V gene, CDR1 is LNHDA and CDR2 is SQIVND (reference sequence). Trimming took 2 bases from V and 7 from J; bases not matched to a gene: 7. CDR3 length: 15 residues. The DNA for the CDR3 is TGTGCCAGTAGTATACCGGGACAGGGGCATGGTGGCTACACCTTC. Translating it yields CASSIPGQGHGGYTF.